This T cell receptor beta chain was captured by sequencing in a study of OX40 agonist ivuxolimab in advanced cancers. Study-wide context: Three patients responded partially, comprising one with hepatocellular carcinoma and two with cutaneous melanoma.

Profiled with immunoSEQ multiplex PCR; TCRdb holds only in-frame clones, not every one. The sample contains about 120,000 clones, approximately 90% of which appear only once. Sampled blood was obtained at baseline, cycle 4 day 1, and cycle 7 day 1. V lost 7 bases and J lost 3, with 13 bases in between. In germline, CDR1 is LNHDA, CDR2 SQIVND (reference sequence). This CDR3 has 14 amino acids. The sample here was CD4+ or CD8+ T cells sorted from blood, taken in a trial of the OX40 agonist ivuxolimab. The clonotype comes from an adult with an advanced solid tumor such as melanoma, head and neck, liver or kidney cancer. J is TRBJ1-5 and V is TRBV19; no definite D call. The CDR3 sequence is CASTPGRFNQPQHF. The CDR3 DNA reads TGTGCCAGTACCCCCGGCAGGTTCAATCAGCCCCAGCATTTT.